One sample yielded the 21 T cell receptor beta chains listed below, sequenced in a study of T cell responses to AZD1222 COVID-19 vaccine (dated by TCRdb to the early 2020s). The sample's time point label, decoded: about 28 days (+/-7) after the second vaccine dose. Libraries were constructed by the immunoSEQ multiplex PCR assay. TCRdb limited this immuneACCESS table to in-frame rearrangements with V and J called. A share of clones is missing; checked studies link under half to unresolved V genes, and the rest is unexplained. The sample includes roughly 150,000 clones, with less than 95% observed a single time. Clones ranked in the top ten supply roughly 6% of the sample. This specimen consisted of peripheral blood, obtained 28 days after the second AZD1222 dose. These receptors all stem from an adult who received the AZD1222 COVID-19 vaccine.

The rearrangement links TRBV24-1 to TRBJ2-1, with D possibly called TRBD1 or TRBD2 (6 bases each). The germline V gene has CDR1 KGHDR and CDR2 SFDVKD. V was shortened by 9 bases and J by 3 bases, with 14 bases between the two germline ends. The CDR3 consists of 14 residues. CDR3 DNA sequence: TGTGCCACCGAGGGGGAGGACTTCTACAATGAGCAGTTCTTC. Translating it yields CATEGEDFYNEQFF.

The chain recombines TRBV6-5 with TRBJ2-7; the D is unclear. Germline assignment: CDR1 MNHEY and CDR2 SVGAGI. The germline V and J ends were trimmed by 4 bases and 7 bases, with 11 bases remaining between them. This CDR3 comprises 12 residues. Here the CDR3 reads CASSSPLREQYF. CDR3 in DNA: TGTGCCAGCAGTTCCCCCCTTAGAGAGCAGTACTTC.

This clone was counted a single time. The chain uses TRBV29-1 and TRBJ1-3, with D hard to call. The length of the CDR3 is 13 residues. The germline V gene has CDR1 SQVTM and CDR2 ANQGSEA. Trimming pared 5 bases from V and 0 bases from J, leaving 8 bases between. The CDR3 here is CSVRTHSGNTIYF. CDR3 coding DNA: TGCAGCGTTAGGACTCACTCTGGAAACACCATATATTTT.

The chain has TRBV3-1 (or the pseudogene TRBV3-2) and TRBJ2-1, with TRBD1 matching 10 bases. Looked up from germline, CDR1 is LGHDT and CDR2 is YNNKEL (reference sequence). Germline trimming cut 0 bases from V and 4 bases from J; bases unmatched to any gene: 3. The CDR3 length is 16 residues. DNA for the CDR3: TGTGCCAGCAGCCAAGAGGGACAGGGGTTATACAATGAGCAGTTCTTC. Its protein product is CASSQEGQGLYNEQFF.

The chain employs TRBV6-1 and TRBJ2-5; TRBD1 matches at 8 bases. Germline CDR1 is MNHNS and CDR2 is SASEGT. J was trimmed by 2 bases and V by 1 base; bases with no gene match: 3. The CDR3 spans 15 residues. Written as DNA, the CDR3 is TGTGCCAGCAGTGAAGGGGGGACAGGACAAGAGACCCAGTACTTC. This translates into CASSEGGTGQETQYF.

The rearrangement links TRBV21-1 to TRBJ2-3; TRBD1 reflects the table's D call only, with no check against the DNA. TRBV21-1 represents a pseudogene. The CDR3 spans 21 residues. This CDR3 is CAHPTLAWDRPTPSSTDTQYF. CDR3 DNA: TGTGCCCACCCAACGCTCGCCTGGGACAGACCAACTCCCTCTAGCACAGATACGCAGTATTTT.

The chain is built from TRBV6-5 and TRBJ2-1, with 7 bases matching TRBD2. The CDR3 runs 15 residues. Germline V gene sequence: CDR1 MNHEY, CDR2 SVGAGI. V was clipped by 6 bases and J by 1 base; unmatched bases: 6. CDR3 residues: CASSPTSPSYNEQFF. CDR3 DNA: TGTGCCAGCAGCCCGACTAGCCCTTCCTACAATGAGCAGTTCTTC.

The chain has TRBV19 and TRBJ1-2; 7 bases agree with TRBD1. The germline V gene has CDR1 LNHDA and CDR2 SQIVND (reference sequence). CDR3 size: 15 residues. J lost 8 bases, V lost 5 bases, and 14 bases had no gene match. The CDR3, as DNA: TGTGCCAGTAGTTCCATGGCAGGGGGTTTTGGAGGCTACACCTTC. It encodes CASSSMAGGFGGYTF.

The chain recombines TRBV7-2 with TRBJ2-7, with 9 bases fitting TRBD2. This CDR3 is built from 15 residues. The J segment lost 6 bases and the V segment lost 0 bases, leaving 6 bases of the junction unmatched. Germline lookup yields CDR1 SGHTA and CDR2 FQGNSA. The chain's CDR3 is CASSLASLAGREQYF. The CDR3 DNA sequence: TGTGCCAGCAGCTTAGCCTCTCTAGCGGGACGCGAGCAGTACTTC.

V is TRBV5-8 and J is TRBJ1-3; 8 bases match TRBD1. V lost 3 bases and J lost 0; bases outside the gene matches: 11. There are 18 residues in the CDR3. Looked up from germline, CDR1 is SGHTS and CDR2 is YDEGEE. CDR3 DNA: TGTGCCAGCAGCTCGCCGGGGGACAGGCGAGTCTCTGGAAACACCATATATTTT. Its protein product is CASSSPGDRRVSGNTIYF.

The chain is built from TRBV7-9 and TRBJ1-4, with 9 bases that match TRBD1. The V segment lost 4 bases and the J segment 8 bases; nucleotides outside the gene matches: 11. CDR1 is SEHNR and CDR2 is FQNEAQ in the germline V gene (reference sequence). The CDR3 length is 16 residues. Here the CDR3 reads CASSSGTGRGMEKLFF. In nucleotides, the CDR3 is TGTGCCAGCAGCTCCGGGACAGGGCGGGGTATGGAAAAACTGTTTTTT. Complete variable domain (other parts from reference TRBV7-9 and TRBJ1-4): DTGVSQNPRHKITKRGQNVTFRCDPISEHNRLYWYRQTLGQGPEFLTYFQNEAQLEKSRLLSDRFSAERPKGSFSTLEIQRTEQGDSAMYLCASSSGTGRGMEKLFFGSGTQLSVL.

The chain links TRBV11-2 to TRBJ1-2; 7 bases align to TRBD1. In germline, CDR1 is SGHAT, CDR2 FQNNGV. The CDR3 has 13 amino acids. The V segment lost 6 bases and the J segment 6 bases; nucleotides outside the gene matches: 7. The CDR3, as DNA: TGTGCCAGCAGTTTCGCCGGGACAGATGGCTACACCTTC. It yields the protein CASSFAGTDGYTF.

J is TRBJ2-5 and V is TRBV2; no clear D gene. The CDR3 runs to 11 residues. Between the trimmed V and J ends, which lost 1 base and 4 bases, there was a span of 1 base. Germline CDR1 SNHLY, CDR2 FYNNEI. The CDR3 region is CASSEVETQYF. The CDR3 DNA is TGTGCCAGCAGTGAAGTAGAGACCCAGTACTTC.

This CDR3 is CASSLVNRGEDGYTF. CDR3 bases: TGTGCCAGCAGCTTAGTAAACCGGGGGGAGGACGGCTACACCTTC. The chain employs TRBV13 and TRBJ1-2, with a tentative D call TRBD1 (5 bases). In germline, CDR1 is PRHDT, CDR2 FYEKMQ (reference sequence). V was cut by 1 base and J by 8 bases, with 17 bases left in between. The CDR3 is made up of 15 amino acids.

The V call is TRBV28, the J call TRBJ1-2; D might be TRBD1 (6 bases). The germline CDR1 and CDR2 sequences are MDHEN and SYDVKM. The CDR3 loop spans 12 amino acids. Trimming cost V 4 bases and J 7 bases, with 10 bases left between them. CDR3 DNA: TGTGCCAGCAGTTACAGGGTGCGTGGCTACACCTTC. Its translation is CASSYRVRGYTF.

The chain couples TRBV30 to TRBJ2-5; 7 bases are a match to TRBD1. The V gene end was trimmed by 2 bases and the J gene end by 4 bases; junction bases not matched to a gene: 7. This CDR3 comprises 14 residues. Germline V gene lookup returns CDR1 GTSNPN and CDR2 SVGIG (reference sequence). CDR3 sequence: CAWSLQGLRETQYF. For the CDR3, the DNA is TGTGCCTGGAGTCTACAGGGGTTACGAGAGACCCAGTACTTC.

The CDR3 here is CASSPKGTGGPDSNQPQHF. The CDR3 nucleotides are TGTGCCAGCTCACCTAAAGGCACAGGGGGCCCTGATAGCAATCAGCCCCAGCATTTT. The chain links TRBV18 to TRBJ1-5, with 9 bases lining up with TRBD1. This CDR3 region has 19 residues. Trimming cost V 3 bases and J 0 bases; bases outside gene matches: 12. Germline V gene sequence: CDR1 KGHSH, CDR2 LQKENI.

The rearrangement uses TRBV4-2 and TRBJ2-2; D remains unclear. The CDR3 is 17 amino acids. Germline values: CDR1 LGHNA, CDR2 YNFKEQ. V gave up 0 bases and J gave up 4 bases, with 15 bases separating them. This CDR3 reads CASSQDRSGLFTGELFF. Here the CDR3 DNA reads TGTGCCAGCAGCCAAGATCGTTCAGGCCTCTTCACCGGGGAGCTGTTTTTT.

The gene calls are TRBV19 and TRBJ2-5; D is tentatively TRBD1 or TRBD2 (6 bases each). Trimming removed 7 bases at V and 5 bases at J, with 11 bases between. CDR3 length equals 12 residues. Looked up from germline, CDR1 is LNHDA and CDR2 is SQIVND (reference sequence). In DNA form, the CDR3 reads TGTGCCAGTAAGGGGGGATGGGAGACCCAGTACTTC. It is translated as CASKGGWETQYF.

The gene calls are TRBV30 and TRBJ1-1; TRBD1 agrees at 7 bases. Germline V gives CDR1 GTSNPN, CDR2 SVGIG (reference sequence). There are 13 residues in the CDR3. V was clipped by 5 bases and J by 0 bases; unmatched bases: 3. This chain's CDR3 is CAWEQGLNTEAFF. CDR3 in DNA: TGTGCCTGGGAACAGGGGCTGAACACTGAAGCTTTCTTT.

This CDR3 reads CASSQGGRATNEKLFF. The CDR3 DNA is TGTGCCAGCAGCCAAGGGGGCAGGGCAACTAATGAAAAACTGTTTTTT. This chain uses TRBV3-1 (or the pseudogene TRBV3-2) with TRBJ1-4; TRBD1 is a possible D gene (5 bases). The V end was cut by 1 base, the J end by 0 bases, with 9 bases between. This CDR3 has 16 residues. Germline V gene lookup returns CDR1 LGHDT and CDR2 YNNKEL (reference sequence).